This T cell receptor beta chain is drawn from a study of shared clonotypes between healthy human individuals (dated by TCRdb to about 2020). Background for the entire study: The cohort comprised a couple of women and three men aged 18 to 49 years. For each donor, three plates each were used for CD4 naive and CD4 memory, two plates were used for CD8 naive, and one plate was used for CD8 memory. To estimate repertoire size and how much clonotype sharing occurs between individuals, the study deeply sequenced the blood TCR repertoires of about five healthy adults. To increase sequencing depth and limit assay-specific biases, different laboratories used diverse techniques to prepare libraries and sequence TCR repertoires. Each donor's leukapheresis produced roughly between roughly 0.85 and 9.5 billion PBMCs.

What the work shows at the level of the full study, not this receptor alone: Because the study included a small number of donors, the genetic and exposure-history diversity represented was limited. Even with the large sequencing depth, rarefaction of the sorted-subset datasets indicated that sequencing was incomplete. Naive subsets generally had larger estimated clonotype richness than memory subsets. Approximately 5% of naive CD4, 3.5% of naive CD8, roughly 2.4% of memory CD4, and more than 0.35% of memory CD8 clonotypes were shared across several donors. Pairwise subsampling indicated that sequencing depth was expected to affect the degree of clonotype sharing among donors. Higher generation probabilities were observed for clonotypes shared by all four sorted-subset donors than for non-shared clonotypes. Sampling was limited to blood, and TCR repertoires in tissue likely differ from TCR repertoires in blood.

Donors were healthy HIV-negative adults with no recently reported acute infections or vaccinations. All donors were Caucasian adults living in Nashville, Tennessee, USA. CD4+ T cells were enriched by magnetic negative selection; naive cells were then positively selected on CD45RA, and the negative fraction formed the memory subset. Blood was collected by leukapheresis, and PBMCs were isolated by Ficoll-Histopaque density gradient centrifugation and then cryopreserved in liquid nitrogen vapor phase. Purity and quantity of every magnetically sorted T cell population were checked by analytical flow cytometry. From each sorted fraction, genomic DNA was isolated and quantified by UV absorbance on a Nanodrop 2000c. TCR CDR3 regions were amplified from genomic DNA by multiplex PCR using the deep immunoSEQ assay. Extracted genomic DNA from each cell subset was distributed evenly across all wells of several immunoSEQ 96-well plates, and each plate was treated as a replicate. For sorted subsets, each replicate PCR was loaded with approximately 190 ng genomic DNA, equivalent to about 30,000 T cell genomes. Purified libraries were measured with a Qubit 3.0 fluorometer, size-checked on a Bioanalyzer 2100, and measured again with the KAPA Library Quantification kit. Every immunoSEQ 96-well plate was sequenced on a dedicated single-read 150-cycle Illumina NextSeq 550 flow cell. On the authors' methods: Because the immunoSEQ output included only junctional sequences and no quality scores, the filtering could not be the same as the filtering used for full-length reads. To assign V/J genes and CDR3, sequences were annotated using PyIR, a Python wrapper for IgBLAST v1.9, with IMGT germline references. Reads were removed for weak V/J assignments (E-value above 1e-6), missing CDR3, stop codons, out-of-frame junctions, or ambiguous translated residues. A V3J clonotype was defined by an identical inferred V gene, J gene, and CDR3 amino acid sequence. To compute the percentage overlap between repertoires, the number of shared unique clonotypes was divided by the size of the smaller repertoire. RTK rarefaction, the Chao1 estimator, and Recon v2.1 estimates of unobserved clonotypes were used to assess repertoire richness. For all TCRbeta clonotypes obtained by the gDNA method from several donors, generation probabilities were computed with OLGA. Entries here come from immuneACCESS through TCRdb and include only in-frame sequences with V and J called. Some clones fail to appear in such tables; in the studies checked, an unresolved V gene covers under half of the shortfall, and the cause of the remainder is unknown. V and J calls plus clone size are reproduced from that table; the DNA served to infer D and trimming. The sample has 1,400,000 or so clones on record, roughly 98.5% of them singletons. The ten largest make up around 0.33% of the sample.

This clone has just one count. There is no known antigen for this receptor. There are no base qualities to consult, and no much larger clone falls within one base. Relative to germline, V is missing 1 base and J is missing 6 bases, with 5 bases of the junction outside any gene match. CDR1 and CDR2 (MDHEN, SYDVKM) derive from the germline V gene. The CDR3 sequence holds 15 residues, the cysteine and phenylalanine included. Left in the record is the CDR3 DNA by itself, 45 bases read in frame from the first base. This clonotype originated in a young man in good health. The sequencing input was naive CD4+ T cells sorted from blood. Sample cell subset or site, as interpreted from the label and publication: CD45RA+ positively selected. Here the chain combines TRBV28 and TRBJ2-2, and TRBD2 matches 7 of the central bases. The DNA sequence is as follows: TGTGCCAGCAGTTTATCCGCAGGGAGGGCCGGGGAGCTGTTTTTT. This gives the protein CASSLSAGRAGELFF.